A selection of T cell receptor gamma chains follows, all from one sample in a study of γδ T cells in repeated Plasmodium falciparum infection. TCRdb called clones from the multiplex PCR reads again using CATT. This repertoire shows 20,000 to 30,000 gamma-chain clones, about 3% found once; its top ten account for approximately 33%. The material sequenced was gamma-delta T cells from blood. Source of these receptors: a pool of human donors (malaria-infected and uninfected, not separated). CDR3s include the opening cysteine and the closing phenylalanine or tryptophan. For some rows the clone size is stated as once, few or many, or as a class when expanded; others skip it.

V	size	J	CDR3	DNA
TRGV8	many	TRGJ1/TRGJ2	CATWDPVKLF	TGTGCCACCTGGGATCCCGTGAAACTCTTT
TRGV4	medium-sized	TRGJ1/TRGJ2	CATWDGGYRKLF	TGTGCCACCTGGGATGGCGGTTATAGGAAACTCTTT
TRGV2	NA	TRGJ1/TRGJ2	CATWDVEYYYYRKLF	TGTGCCACCTGGGACGTAGAGTACTATTATTATAGGAAACTCTTT
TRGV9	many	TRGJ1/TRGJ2	CALWEVLPQNYYKKLF	TGTGCCTTGTGGGAGGTGCTTCCCCAAAATTATTATAAGAAACTCTTT
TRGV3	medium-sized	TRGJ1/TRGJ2	CATWDRRCKLF	TGTGCCACCTGGGACAGGCGTTGCAAACTCTTT
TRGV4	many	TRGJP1	CATWDATGWFKIF	TGTGCCACCTGGGATGCCACCGGTTGGTTCAAGATATTT
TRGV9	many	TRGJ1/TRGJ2	CALWEVQGYYKKLF	TGTGCCTTGTGGGAGGTCCAAGGTTATTATAAGAAACTCTTT
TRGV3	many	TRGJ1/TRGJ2	CATWDEVKPMKLF	TGTGCCACCTGGGACGAAGTGAAACCCATGAAACTCTTT
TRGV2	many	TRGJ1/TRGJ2	CATWDGSLPLYYRKLF	TGTGCCACCTGGGACGGGTCCCTTCCACTGTATTATAGGAAACTCTTT
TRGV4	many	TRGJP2	CATWVRGGWIKTF	TGTGCCACCTGGGTGAGGGGGGGTTGGATCAAGACGTTT
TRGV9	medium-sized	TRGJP	CALWEVLCELGKKIKVF	TGTGCCTTGTGGGAGGTGCTCTGTGAGTTGGGCAAAAAAATCAAGGTATTT